Sequencing of this T cell receptor (beta chain) was carried out in a study of identical twins. This clonotype was seen many times. Germline V lookup: CDR1 ENHRY, CDR2 SYGVKD. The CDR3 has 15 residues. V was cut by 5 bases and J by 4 bases, with 16 bases left in between. Via MiXCR, TCRdb re-called the 5' RACE reads, giving one row per CDR3 protein. This sample has about 530,000 distinct CDR3 sequences, with about 16% found just once. This same sample was also taken into another study, of yellow fever vaccine responses in identical twins.

This chain uses TRBV10-3 with TRBJ2-3; TRBD2 might be the D (7 bases). Sequenced: CD4+ T cells sorted from blood. The TCR sequence derives from a woman between 18 and 29 years old in good health. CDR3 sequence reads: CAISRGGASPDTQYF. CDR3 nucleotides: TGTGCCATCAGTCGTGGGGGGGCCTCTCCAGATACGCAGTATTTT.